This T cell receptor beta chain is drawn from a study of T cell repertoires in ileal Crohn's disease. The CDR3 totals 14 residues. Trimming took 0 bases from V and 1 from J, leaving 6 bases between them. In germline, CDR1 is ENHRY, CDR2 SYGVKD. Profiling relied on immunoSEQ multiplex PCR, and the TCRdb table lists in-frame clones only, not all of them. The sample contains fewer than 7,500 clones, 55% to 75% of which appear only once. This chain uses TRBV10-3 with TRBJ1-1, with D hard to call. The specimen was ileal tissue. The origin of this receptor is an adult with Crohn's disease. In nucleotides, the CDR3 is TGTGCCATCAGTGAGTCAACAGAGAACACTGAAGCTTTCTTT. Protein sequence: CAISESTENTEAFF.